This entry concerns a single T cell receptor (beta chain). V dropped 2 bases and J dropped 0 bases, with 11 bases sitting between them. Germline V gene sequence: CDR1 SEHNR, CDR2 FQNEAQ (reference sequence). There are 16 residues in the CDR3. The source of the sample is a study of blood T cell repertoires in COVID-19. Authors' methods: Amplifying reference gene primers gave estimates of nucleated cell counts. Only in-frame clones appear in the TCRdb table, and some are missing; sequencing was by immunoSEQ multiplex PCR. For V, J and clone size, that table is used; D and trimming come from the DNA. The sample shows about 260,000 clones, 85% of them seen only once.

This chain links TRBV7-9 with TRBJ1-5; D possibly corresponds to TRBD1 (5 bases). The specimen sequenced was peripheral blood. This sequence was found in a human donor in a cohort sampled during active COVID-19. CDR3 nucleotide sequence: TGTGCCAGCAGCTTAAGGTTAGGGGATAGCAATCAGCCCCAGCATTTT. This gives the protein CASSLRLGDSNQPQHF. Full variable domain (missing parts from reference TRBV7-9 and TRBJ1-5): DTGVSQNPRHKITKRGQNVTFRCDPISEHNRLYWYRQTLGQGPEFLTYFQNEAQLEKSRLLSDRFSAERPKGSFSTLEIQRTEQGDSAMYLCASSLRLGDSNQPQHFGDGTRLSIL.